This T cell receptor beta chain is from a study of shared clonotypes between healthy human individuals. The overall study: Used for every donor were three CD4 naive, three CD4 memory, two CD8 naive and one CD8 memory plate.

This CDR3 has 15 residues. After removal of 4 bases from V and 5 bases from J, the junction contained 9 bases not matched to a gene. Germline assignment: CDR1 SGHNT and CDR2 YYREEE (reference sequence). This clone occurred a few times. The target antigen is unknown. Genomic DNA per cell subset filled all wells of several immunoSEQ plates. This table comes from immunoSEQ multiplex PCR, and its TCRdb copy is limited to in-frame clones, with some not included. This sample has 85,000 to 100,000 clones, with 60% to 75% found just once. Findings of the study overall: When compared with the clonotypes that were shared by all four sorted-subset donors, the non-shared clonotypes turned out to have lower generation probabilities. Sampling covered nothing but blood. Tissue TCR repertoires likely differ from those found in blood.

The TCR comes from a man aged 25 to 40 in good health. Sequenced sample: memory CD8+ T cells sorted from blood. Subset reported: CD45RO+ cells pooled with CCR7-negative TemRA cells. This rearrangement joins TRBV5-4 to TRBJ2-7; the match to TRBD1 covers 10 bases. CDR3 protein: CASSRAGTGVDEQYF. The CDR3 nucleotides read TGTGCCAGCAGCAGAGCCGGGACAGGGGTCGACGAGCAGTACTTC.